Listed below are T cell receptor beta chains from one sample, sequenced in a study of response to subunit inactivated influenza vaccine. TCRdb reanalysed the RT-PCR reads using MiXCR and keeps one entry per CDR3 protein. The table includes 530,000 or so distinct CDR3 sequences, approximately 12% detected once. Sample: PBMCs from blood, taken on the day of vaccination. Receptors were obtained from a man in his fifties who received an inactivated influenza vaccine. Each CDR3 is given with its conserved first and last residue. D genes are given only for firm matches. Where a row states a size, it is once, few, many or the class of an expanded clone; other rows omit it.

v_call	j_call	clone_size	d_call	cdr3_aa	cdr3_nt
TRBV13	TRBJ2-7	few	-	CASSPPRVFYEQYF	TGTGCCAGCAGCCCCCCCCGGGTTTTCTACGAGCAGTACTTC
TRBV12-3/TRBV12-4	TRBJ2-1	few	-	CASSSTLLYNEQFF	TGTGCCAGCAGTTCCACACTACTCTACAATGAGCAGTTCTTC
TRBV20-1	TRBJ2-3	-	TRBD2	CSARNLAGPADTQYF	TGCAGTGCTAGAAACCTAGCGGGCCCCGCGGATACGCAGTATTTT
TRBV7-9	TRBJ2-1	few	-	CASSSGSSEQFF	TGTGCCAGCAGCTCAGGGTCGTCTGAGCAGTTCTTC
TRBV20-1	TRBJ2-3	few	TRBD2	CSALESSGTSGADTQYF	TGCAGTGCTTTGGAGTCAAGCGGGACTAGCGGCGCAGATACGCAGTATTTT
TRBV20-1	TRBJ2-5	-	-	CSATGTLIQETQYF	TGCAGTGCTACCGGGACACTAATCCAAGAGACCCAGTACTTC
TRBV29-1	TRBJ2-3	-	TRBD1	CSARDRVTDMQYF	TGCAGCGCCAGGGACAGGGTCACAGATATGCAGTATTTT
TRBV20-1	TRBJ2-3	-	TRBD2	CSARDGGRAASTDTQYF	TGCAGTGCTAGAGACGGCGGGAGGGCCGCCAGCACAGATACGCAGTATTTT
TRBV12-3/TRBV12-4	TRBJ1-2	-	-	CASSFSEGINGYTF	TGTGCCAGCAGTTTCTCAGAGGGAATAAATGGCTACACCTTC
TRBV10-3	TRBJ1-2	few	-	CAISVRSGGTYGYTF	TGTGCCATCAGTGTTAGGTCCGGGGGCACCTATGGCTACACCTTC
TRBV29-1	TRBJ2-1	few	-	CSVEDAWGSSSYNEQFF	TGCAGCGTTGAAGATGCGTGGGGGTCTAGCTCCTACAATGAGCAGTTCTTC
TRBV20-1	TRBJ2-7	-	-	CSAPWRGYEQYF	TGCAGTGCTCCTTGGAGGGGTTACGAGCAGTACTTC
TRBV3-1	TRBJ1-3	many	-	CASSHGRAVAGNTIYF	TGTGCCAGCAGCCACGGAAGGGCAGTAGCTGGAAACACCATATATTTT
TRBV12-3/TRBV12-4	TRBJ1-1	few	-	CASGRQSEAFF	TGTGCCAGCGGAAGGCAGTCTGAAGCTTTCTTT
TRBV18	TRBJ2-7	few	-	CASSPPLSYEQYF	TGTGCCAGCTCACCACCGCTAAGTTACGAGCAGTACTTC
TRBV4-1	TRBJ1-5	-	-	CASSPYQGVGQPQHF	TGCGCCAGCAGCCCATATCAGGGAGTGGGACAGCCCCAGCATTTT
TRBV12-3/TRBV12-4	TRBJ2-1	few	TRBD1	CASTWDRYNEQFF	TGTGCCAGCACCTGGGACAGATACAATGAGCAGTTCTTC
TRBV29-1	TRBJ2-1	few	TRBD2	CSVGTRGLAAYNEQFF	TGCAGCGTTGGTACCCGAGGCCTAGCGGCCTACAATGAGCAGTTCTTC
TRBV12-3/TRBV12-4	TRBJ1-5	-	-	CASSSRGGAKPQHF	TGTGCCAGCAGTTCCAGAGGGGGGGCGAAGCCCCAGCATTTT
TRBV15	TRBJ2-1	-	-	CATSRDGKPYNEQFF	TGTGCCACCAGCAGGGACGGCAAGCCCTACAATGAGCAGTTCTTC
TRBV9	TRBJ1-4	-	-	CASSTTETDEKLFF	TGTGCCAGCAGCACTACTGAGACTGATGAAAAACTGTTTTTT
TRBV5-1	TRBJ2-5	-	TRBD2	CASTRDSGTPETQYF	TGCGCCAGCACCCGGGATAGCGGGACTCCAGAGACCCAGTACTTC
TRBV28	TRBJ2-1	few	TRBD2	CASSSGGGGVYNEQFF	TGTGCCAGCAGTTCCGGCGGGGGAGGGGTCTACAATGAGCAGTTCTTC
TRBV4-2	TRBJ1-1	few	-	CASSQDIMNTEAFF	TGTGCCAGCAGCCAAGACATCATGAACACTGAAGCTTTCTTT
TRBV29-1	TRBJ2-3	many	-	CSVAMGLAEGTQYF	TGCAGCGTTGCAATGGGGCTAGCTGAGGGTACGCAGTATTTT
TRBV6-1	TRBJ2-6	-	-	CASRNQGQRHSGANVLTF	TGTGCCAGCAGAAACCAGGGGCAAAGACACTCTGGGGCCAACGTCCTGACTTTC
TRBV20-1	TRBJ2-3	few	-	CSPRLHGGGYTQYF	TGCAGTCCCAGACTACATGGTGGGGGCTATACGCAGTATTTT
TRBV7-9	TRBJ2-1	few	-	CASSVRGYNEQFF	TGTGCCAGCAGCGTCCGGGGGTACAATGAGCAGTTCTTC
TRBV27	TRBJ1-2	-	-	CASSFIGAALDGYTF	TGTGCCAGCAGTTTTATAGGGGCCGCACTTGATGGCTACACCTTC
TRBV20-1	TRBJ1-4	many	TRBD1	CSASRGQGYEKLFF	TGCAGTGCTAGTAGAGGACAGGGCTATGAAAAACTGTTTTTT
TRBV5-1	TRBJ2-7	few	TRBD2	CASSLGSVGGTYEQYF	TGCGCCAGCAGCTTGGGGAGTGTGGGGGGGACCTACGAGCAGTACTTC
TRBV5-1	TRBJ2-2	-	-	CASSWVPGELFF	TGCGCCAGCAGCTGGGTTCCCGGGGAGCTGTTTTTT
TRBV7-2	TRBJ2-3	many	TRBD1	CASSPGQAYTDTQYF	TGTGCCAGCAGCCCGGGACAGGCCTACACAGATACGCAGTATTTT